The 25 T cell receptor beta chains below were found in one sample sequenced in a study of T cells in Graves' hyperthyroidism and ophthalmopathy. Amplification of TCR beta CDR3 regions was performed using RNA transcripts as template. A set of HTBI primers served as the primers for a first-round RT-PCR of the TCR CDR3. TCRdb re-derived calls from the multiplex PCR reads in MiXCR, one entry per CDR3 protein. Counted here are roughly 500,000 distinct CDR3 sequences, 24% occurring once; the ten biggest clones make up 11%. Source material: blood. These TCRs come from a woman aged 25 to 39 with Graves' ophthalmopathy.

This clonotype was seen a handful of times. The CDR3 DNA sequence: TGTGCCAGCAGCCCTTCTGGCTCTGGAAACACCATATATTTT. Translated: CASSPSGSGNTIYF. The J gene is TRBJ1-3, the V gene TRBV27; D gene ambiguous. The germline V gene has CDR1 MNHEY and CDR2 SMNVEV (reference sequence). The length of the CDR3 is 14 residues. V lost 6 bases to trimming and J lost 0 bases, with 9 bases between them.

V gene TRBV12-5 combines with J gene TRBJ2-5, with D possibly called TRBD1 or TRBD2 (6 bases each). The CDR3 loop spans 14 amino acids. Trimming took off 0 bases at V and 5 bases at J, with 10 bases between the two ends. The germline V gene encodes CDR1 LGHNT and CDR2 FRNRAP. The CDR3 sequence: CASGLVQGGETQYF. CDR3 sequence (DNA): TGTGCTAGTGGTTTGGTACAAGGGGGGGAGACCCAGTACTTC.

This clonotype was seen many times. The chain is built from TRBV11-2 and TRBJ2-7; unclear D gene. Germline CDR1 is SGHAT and CDR2 is FQNNGV. This CDR3 has 14 amino acids. V lost 0 bases and J 3 bases, leaving 9 bases between the germline ends. CDR3 sequence reads: CASSLDHTGYEQYF. CDR3 DNA sequence: TGTGCCAGCAGCTTAGATCACACGGGCTACGAGCAGTACTTC.

The chain couples TRBV12-3 or TRBV12-4 to TRBJ2-5; D gene uncertain. Trimming cost V 3 bases and J 5 bases, with 7 bases left between them. The CDR3 runs to 12 residues. The CDR3 DNA sequence: TGTGCCAGCAGTTTGGGGATCGAGACCCAGTACTTC. This translates into CASSLGIETQYF.

This clonotype was recorded many times. The chain carries TRBV12-3 or TRBV12-4 and TRBJ1-1; D perhaps matches TRBD1 (5 bases). The CDR3 is 14 residues long. Trimming pared 5 bases from V and 5 bases from J, leaving 15 bases between. This CDR3 reads CASSPQGRRTEAFF. The CDR3 DNA sequence: TGTGCCAGCAGTCCCCAGGGTAGAAGGACTGAAGCTTTCTTT.

J is TRBJ1-2 and V is TRBV7-2; 8 nucleotides line up with TRBD1. The germline V gene encodes CDR1 SGHTA and CDR2 FQGNSA. The CDR3 is 15 amino acids. Trimming cost V 5 bases and J 0 bases; bases outside gene matches: 5. The CDR3 loop is CASSTYRGSNYGYTF. Here the CDR3 DNA reads TGTGCCAGCAGCACATACAGGGGGTCTAACTATGGCTACACCTTC.

This clonotype has ten or more counts. V is TRBV29-1 and J is TRBJ1-3; D might be TRBD1 (5 bases). The CDR3 is 14 residues long. The germline V gene has CDR1 SQVTM and CDR2 ANQGSEA. V was cut by 4 bases and J by 0 bases, with 10 bases left in between. Here the CDR3 reads CSVVGDGSGNTIYF. The CDR3 DNA sequence: TGCAGCGTTGTAGGGGACGGCTCTGGAAACACCATATATTTT.

This clonotype occurred a few times. The chain combines TRBV10-3 with TRBJ1-1; 7 nucleotides align to TRBD1. The CDR3 contains 15 residues. Germline V lookup: CDR1 ENHRY, CDR2 SYGVKD. Trimming took 8 bases from V and 1 from J; bases not matched to a gene: 10. Here the CDR3 reads CAIAPRQGWNTEAFF. The CDR3 nucleotides are TGTGCCATCGCACCCCGACAGGGCTGGAACACTGAAGCTTTCTTT.

The rearrangement links TRBV27 to TRBJ1-2, with D unresolved. In germline, CDR1 is MNHEY, CDR2 SMNVEV (reference sequence). There are 12 residues in the CDR3. V shed 1 base and J shed 9 bases, with 9 bases lying between them. The CDR3, as DNA: TGTGCCAGCAGTTTATTTCGGGGAAGCTACACCTTC. This gives the protein CASSLFRGSYTF.

This clonotype showed up just a few times. This chain joins TRBV11-1 and TRBJ2-7; 8 positions match TRBD1. CDR1 SGHAT and CDR2 FQDESV come from the germline V gene (reference sequence). CDR3 length: 16 amino acids. V lost 2 bases to trimming and J lost 5 bases; unmatched junction nucleotides: 11. The CDR3 protein is CASSLRLGQGGDEQYF. For the CDR3, the DNA is TGTGCCAGCAGCTTAAGGTTAGGACAGGGCGGCGACGAGCAGTACTTC.

In regard to this clonotype: A much larger clone lies a single base off, so this may be a read error. The J gene is TRBJ1-2, the V gene TRBV6-2 or TRBV6-3; D is uncertain. This CDR3 has 17 amino acids. In germline, CDR1 is MNHEY, CDR2 SVGEGT. The CDR3 spells CVSRSDTWPTANYGYTF. Written as DNA, the CDR3 is TGTGTCAGCAGATCAGACACCTGGCCTACAGCTAACTATGGCTACACCTTC.

The V call is TRBV7-9, the J call TRBJ2-7; D remains unclear. Germline values: CDR1 SEHNR, CDR2 FQNEAQ (reference sequence). This CDR3 has 13 residues. Trimming pared 1 base from V and 6 bases from J, leaving 10 bases between. CDR3 sequence (DNA): TGTGCCAGCAGCTTAGACAGTCGGCTCGAGCAGTACTTC. The encoded protein is CASSLDSRLEQYF.

Points on this clonotype: With a much larger clone just one base away, this may be a read error. This chain uses TRBV2 with TRBJ2-6; D is possibly TRBD2 (6 bases). Per the germline V gene, CDR1 is SNHLY and CDR2 is FYNNEI. The CDR3 consists of 15 residues. The CDR3 here is CARSVRGSGANVLTF. The CDR3 DNA follows: TGTGCCCGCAGTGTTCGGGGGTCTGGGGCCAACGTCCTGACTTTC.

V usage is TRBV10-3 and J usage is TRBJ1-1; 9 nucleotides line up with TRBD1. V was pared by 4 bases and J by 3 bases, with 9 bases of the junction left unmatched. This CDR3 contains 16 residues. Germline V gene data show CDR1 as ENHRY and CDR2 as SYGVKD. CDR3 loop: CAISGRTGVLHTEAFF. CDR3 sequence (DNA): TGTGCCATCAGTGGAAGGACAGGGGTTCTACACACTGAAGCTTTCTTT.

The genes are TRBV6-1 and TRBJ2-1, with 11 bases that match TRBD2. The V and J ends lost 6 bases and 2 bases, in that order; junction bases with no gene match: 15. This CDR3 is 19 amino acids long. Germline V gene data show CDR1 as MNHNS and CDR2 as SASEGT. CDR3 sequence: CASRIYGGKGLAAYNEQFF. CDR3 DNA: TGTGCCAGCAGAATATACGGGGGGAAGGGACTAGCGGCCTACAATGAGCAGTTCTTC.

This clonotype was found a few times. CDR3 nucleotides: TGTGCCAGTGAAGGGGACTATAGCAATCAGCCCCAGCATTTT. Its translation is CASEGDYSNQPQHF. The V and J genes are TRBV2 and TRBJ1-5; maybe TRBD1 (5 bases). The germline gives CDR1 SNHLY, CDR2 FYNNEI. The V end lost 9 bases, the J end lost 0 bases, and 12 bases lay between the germline ends. The CDR3 has 14 amino acids.

This chain links TRBV14 with TRBJ1-5; unclear D gene. CDR1 is SGHDN, CDR2 FVKESK, per germline. Trimming stripped 1 base from V and 5 bases from J, with 6 bases between. This CDR3 has 13 residues. The CDR3 nucleotides read TGTGCCAGCAGCCAAGGGGGATATCAGCCCCAGCATTTT. Its protein product is CASSQGGYQPQHF. The whole variable domain, remainder taken from reference TRBV14 and TRBJ1-5, is EAGVTQFPSHSVIEKGQTVTLRCDPISGHDNLYWYRRVMGKEIKFLLHFVKESKQDESGMPNNRFLAERTGGTYSTLKVQPAELEDSGVYFCASSQGGYQPQHFGDGTRLSIL.

This clonotype was seen repeatedly, ten times or more. The chain has TRBV2 and TRBJ1-2; TRBD1 matches 7 bases. J lost 3 bases, V lost 4 bases, and 2 bases had no gene match. The CDR3 is made up of 13 amino acids. CDR1 and CDR2 from the germline V gene are SNHLY and FYNNEI. CDR3 nucleotide sequence: TGTGCCAGCAGTGGAGGGACAGACTATGGCTACACCTTC. Translated: CASSGGTDYGYTF.

This clonotype was observed a handful of times. J is TRBJ2-2 and V is TRBV6-4; D may correspond to TRBD1 or TRBD2 (6 bases each). Germline CDR1 reads MRHNA; CDR2 reads SNTAGT. V lost 6 bases, J lost 6 bases, and 17 bases lay in between. The CDR3 contains 15 residues. CDR3 nucleotide sequence: TGTGCCAGCAGAGGGGGGCCAACATGGGCCGGGGAGCTGTTTTTT. It specifies CASRGGPTWAGELFF.

This clonotype was recorded many times. The chain employs TRBV7-2 and TRBJ2-7, with a possible D match to TRBD1 (5 bases). In germline, CDR1 is SGHTA, CDR2 FQGNSA. V was pared by 1 base and J by 0 bases, with 10 bases between. This CDR3 has 15 amino acids. In DNA, the CDR3 is TGTGCCAGCAGCTTAGGCAGGGCAAGCTCCTACGAGCAGTACTTC. It yields the protein CASSLGRASSYEQYF. The full variable domain, with the rest looked up from reference TRBV7-2 and TRBJ2-7, is GAGVSQSPSNKVTEKGKDVELRCDPISGHTALYWYRQSLGQGLEFLIYFQGNSAPDKSGLPSDRFSAERTGGSVSTLTIQRTQQEDSAVYLCASSLGRASSYEQYFGPGTRLTVT.

This clonotype was counted many times. V and J are TRBV5-1 and TRBJ2-7; either TRBD1 or TRBD2 may fit D (5 bases each). The V gene's germline CDR1 is SGHRS and CDR2 YFSETQ. CDR3 size: 15 residues. Trimming left V 0 bases short and J 6 bases short, with 16 bases between. The CDR3 DNA follows: TGCGCCAGCAGCTTGGAGGGACCCGGCCCCTCCGAGCAGTACTTC. Translating gives CASSLEGPGPSEQYF.

This clonotype was found many times. The chain couples TRBV12-3 or TRBV12-4 to TRBJ1-1, with a weak D call TRBD1 (6 bases). Trimming stripped 4 bases from V and 1 base from J, with 10 bases between. CDR3 length: 14 residues. This CDR3 reads CASSSGTRNTEAFF. CDR3 nucleotides: TGTGCCAGCAGTTCCGGGACACGGAACACTGAAGCTTTCTTT.

This clonotype was observed a handful of times. The chain is built from TRBV29-1 and TRBJ1-2; D perhaps matches TRBD1 (5 bases). The CDR3 extends over 10 amino acids. Trimming left V 6 bases short and J 10 bases short, with 12 bases between. Germline values: CDR1 SQVTM, CDR2 ANQGSEA. The CDR3 DNA sequence: TGCAGCGTGGATCCAGGGTCCTACACCTTC. This codes for CSVDPGSYTF.

This clonotype was observed many times. V is TRBV6-1 and J is TRBJ2-5, with 12 nucleotides matching TRBD1. V was clipped by 6 bases and J by 6 bases; unmatched bases: 8. Germline V gene data show CDR1 as MNHNS and CDR2 as SASEGT. CDR3 size: 15 residues. CDR3 sequence (DNA): TGTGCCAGCAGCGAGCCGGGACAGGGGGCGAAGACCCAGTACTTC. As protein: CASSEPGQGAKTQYF.

Many counts were recorded for this clonotype. The J gene is TRBJ2-5, the V gene TRBV6-1; D unresolved. Trimming left V 7 bases short and J 2 bases short, with 11 bases between. CDR3 length: 13 residues. From germline, CDR1 is MNHNS and CDR2 SASEGT. The CDR3, as DNA: TGTGCCAGCATGATCGACGGACAAGAGACCCAGTACTTC. Translating it yields CASMIDGQETQYF.